Below, 27 T cell receptor beta chains from the same sample are listed, as sequenced in a study of CD8 T cells in Susac syndrome (dated 2019 in TCRdb). Library preparation was by the immunoSEQ multiplex PCR assay. RNA was extracted using the RNeasy kit, and roughly 0.45 to 1 microgram was reverse transcribed with random hexamers. The public reads were quality trimmed at Q25 with fastp and then assembled into clones with MiXCR by TCRdb, keeping productive beta chains. Here each entry gathers all rows of one CDR3 protein and keeps the most common genes and DNA. For this sample the table gives around 130,000 distinct CDR3 sequences, of which around 94% were detected only once. The ten largest clonotypes hold more than 0.25% of the sample. What was sequenced was CD8+ T cells from PBMCs. Source of these receptors: a human donor with Susac syndrome.

This sequence joins TRBV4-1 and TRBJ2-3; no firm D call. V was pared by 0 bases and J by 8 bases, with 9 bases between. Per germline, CDR1 MGHRA and CDR2 YSYEKL. This CDR3 region has 13 residues. The CDR3, as DNA: TGCGCCAGCAGCCAAGATGGATACGGTACGCAGTATTTT. As protein: CASSQDGYGTQYF.

This clonotype has just one count. The chain has TRBV27 and TRBJ1-5, with D maybe TRBD1 (5 bases). Trimming stripped 6 bases from V and 6 bases from J, with 15 bases between. The CDR3 has 14 residues. Germline-derived CDR1 and CDR2 are MNHEY and SMNVEV (reference sequence). CDR3 in amino acids: CASSKRGGVQPQHF. The CDR3 DNA is TGTGCCAGCAGCAAAAGGGGAGGTGTTCAGCCCCAGCATTTT.

V and J are TRBV12-3 or TRBV12-4 and TRBJ2-2; 12 positions match TRBD2. The CDR3 has 17 amino acids. The V and J ends lost 6 bases and 5 bases, in that order; junction bases with no gene match: 10. The CDR3 region has the DNA TGTGCCAGCAGCGTTCTCACTAGCGGGGGGTATACCGGGGAGCTGTTTTTT. This translates into CASSVLTSGGYTGELFF.

The chain links TRBV11-2 to TRBJ1-2; D is uncertain. The germline CDR1 and CDR2 sequences are SGHAT and FQNNGV. Trimming cost V 3 bases and J 1 base, with 15 bases left between them. The CDR3 runs 16 residues. The CDR3 spells CASSFGVDPFNYGYTF. For the CDR3, the DNA is TGTGCCAGCAGCTTCGGGGTCGACCCCTTTAACTATGGCTACACCTTC.

The CDR3 loop reads CATSRERMNTEAFF. CDR3 nucleotides: TGTGCCACCAGCAGAGAACGTATGAACACTGAAGCTTTCTTT. This rearrangement joins TRBV15 to TRBJ1-1; D gene unclear. V was clipped by 0 bases and J by 0 bases, with 5 bases between them. This CDR3 comprises 14 residues. The V gene's germline CDR1 is LNHNV and CDR2 YYDKDF (reference sequence).

The V call is TRBV3-1, the J call TRBJ2-7; D not certain. The CDR3 runs to 13 residues. The germline gives CDR1 LGHDT, CDR2 YNNKEL (reference sequence). V was clipped by 4 bases and J by 3 bases, with 10 bases between them. DNA of the CDR3: TGTGCCAGCAGCCCCTACCTTAACTACGAGCAGTACTTC. This gives the protein CASSPYLNYEQYF.

J is TRBJ2-5 and V is TRBV4-3, with 11 bases that match TRBD2. V shed 1 base and J 5 bases; nucleotides not matched to a gene: 6. The CDR3 totals 16 residues. CDR1 is LGHNA, CDR2 YSLEER, per germline. The CDR3 loop reads CASSQVSSGGPETQYF. CDR3 DNA: TGCGCCAGCAGCCAAGTTTCTAGCGGGGGGCCTGAGACCCAGTACTTC.

The CDR3 loop is CASSVSGDTQYF. Written as DNA, the CDR3 is TGTGCCAGCAGCGTAAGCGGAGATACGCAGTATTTT. This sequence joins TRBV9 and TRBJ2-3; D may be TRBD2 (5 bases). Trimming pared 1 base from V and 5 bases from J, leaving 5 bases between. Germline lookup yields CDR1 SGDLS and CDR2 YYNGEE. The length of the CDR3 is 12 residues.

This clonotype appeared a single time. The chain employs TRBV6-5 and TRBJ2-1, with a weak D call TRBD1 (6 bases). The CDR3 totals 16 residues. V lost 2 bases and J 8 bases, leaving 19 bases between the germline ends. Germline V gives CDR1 MNHEY, CDR2 SVGAGI. The CDR3 here is CASSYAPTGQSDEQFF. The CDR3 DNA is TGTGCCAGCAGTTACGCGCCCACCGGACAGTCGGATGAGCAGTTCTTC.

V and J are TRBV3-1 and TRBJ2-1; D is perhaps TRBD1 or TRBD2 (5 bases each). V was trimmed by 5 bases and J by 4 bases, leaving 15 bases between them. CDR1 and CDR2 from the germline V gene are LGHDT and YNNKEL (reference sequence). The CDR3 consists of 15 residues. CDR3 protein: CASSNLGRGYNEQFF. In DNA, the CDR3 is TGTGCCAGCAGCAACCTGGGACGGGGATACAATGAGCAGTTCTTC.

This clonotype turned up a few times. The chain carries TRBV5-6 and TRBJ2-3; D is unresolved. The CDR3 totals 13 residues. Per the germline V gene, CDR1 is SGHDT and CDR2 is YYEEEE. Trimming shortened V by 4 bases and J by 4 bases, and 10 bases separated the two germline ends. The CDR3 sequence: CASSPGAADTQYF. CDR3 coding DNA: TGTGCCAGCAGCCCTGGAGCTGCAGATACGCAGTATTTT.

The chain uses TRBV20-1 and TRBJ2-3; 9 bases align to TRBD1. This CDR3 has 15 amino acids. Germline V gene data show CDR1 as DFQATT and CDR2 as SNEGSKA (reference sequence). V lost 3 bases to trimming and J lost 1 base; unmatched junction nucleotides: 5. The CDR3 spells CSARSWDRGTDTQYF. In nucleotides, the CDR3 is TGCAGTGCTAGGAGTTGGGACAGGGGCACAGATACGCAGTATTTT.

V gene TRBV15 combines with J gene TRBJ1-5; possible D gene TRBD1, 6 bases. Trimming shortened V by 0 bases and J by 5 bases, and 14 bases separated the two germline ends. CDR1 is LNHNV and CDR2 is YYDKDF in the germline V gene (reference sequence). The CDR3 length is 16 residues. The CDR3 reads CATSRDHREGDQPQHF. DNA for the CDR3: TGTGCCACCAGCAGAGATCACAGGGAGGGGGATCAGCCCCAGCATTTT.

The chain uses TRBV20-1 and TRBJ2-7, with 11 positions matching TRBD2. CDR3 size: 15 residues. Trimming at V came to 6 bases and at J to 4 bases, leaving 11 bases not matched to a gene. Looked up from germline, CDR1 is DFQATT and CDR2 is SNEGSKA (reference sequence). CDR3 sequence: CSAQGGTSGLYEQYF. Here the CDR3 DNA reads TGCAGTGCCCAGGGGGGGACTAGCGGCTTATACGAGCAGTACTTC.

The chain's CDR3 is CASSPFGTSGTYEQYF. The CDR3 region has the DNA TGTGCCAGCAGCCCATTTGGGACTAGCGGCACCTACGAGCAGTACTTC. The J gene is TRBJ2-7, the V gene TRBV4-2, with 11 bases fitting TRBD2. CDR1 and CDR2 (germline): LGHNA, YNFKEQ. Unmatched junction bases numbered 7, after V lost 4 bases and J lost 2 bases. This CDR3 comprises 16 residues.

V and J are TRBV20-1 and TRBJ1-3; 8 bases agree with TRBD1. CDR3 length equals 13 residues. The junction had 1 base not matched to a gene; V was cut back by 2 bases and J by 4 bases. The V gene's germline CDR1 is DFQATT and CDR2 SNEGSKA (reference sequence). As DNA, the CDR3 is TGCAGTGCTAGACAGGGGGCGGGAAACACCATATATTTT. The encoded protein is CSARQGAGNTIYF.

This chain uses TRBV5-6 with TRBJ2-7, with TRBD2 matching over 8 bases. CDR3 length equals 15 residues. With V trimmed by 4 bases and J by 1 base, 7 bases remained unmatched. Germline values: CDR1 SGHDT, CDR2 YYEEEE. This chain's CDR3 is CASSRAGGRSYEQYF. The CDR3 DNA follows: TGTGCCAGCAGCCGTGCGGGGGGTAGGTCCTACGAGCAGTACTTC.

The chain is built from TRBV7-2 and TRBJ2-1; TRBD2 is a possible D gene (5 bases). Trimming took off 5 bases at V and 2 bases at J, with 13 bases between the two ends. The CDR3 length is 15 residues. Germline CDR1 SGHTA, CDR2 FQGNSA. The CDR3 sequence is CASSRELGPYNEQFF. In nucleotides, the CDR3 is TGTGCCAGCAGCCGCGAACTAGGTCCCTACAATGAGCAGTTCTTC.

J is TRBJ1-1 and V is TRBV27, with D tentatively TRBD1 (5 bases). Germline CDR1 and CDR2: MNHEY and SMNVEV (reference sequence). The CDR3 loop spans 13 amino acids. Trimming took off 0 bases at V and 6 bases at J, with 8 bases between the two ends. CDR3: CASSLSEGPEAFF. For the CDR3, the DNA is TGTGCCAGCAGTTTATCGGAGGGGCCTGAAGCTTTCTTT.

J is TRBJ1-4 and V is TRBV5-6; D ambiguous. This CDR3 is 11 amino acids long. The V end was cut by 3 bases, the J end by 5 bases, with 2 bases between. CDR1 is SGHDT, CDR2 YYEEEE, per germline. The CDR3 sequence: CASSSNEKLFF. In nucleotides, the CDR3 is TGTGCCAGCAGCTCAAATGAAAAACTGTTTTTT.

The rearrangement joins TRBV4-2 to TRBJ2-1; possibly TRBD1 or TRBD2 for D (6 bases each). V was trimmed by 3 bases and J by 9 bases, leaving 21 bases between them. Germline V CDR1 and CDR2: LGHNA, YNFKEQ. The CDR3 covers 16 residues. The CDR3 DNA reads TGTGCCAGCAGCCACCCGCAGCAGGGGCTGGAGGGTGAGCAGTTCTTC. It is translated as CASSHPQQGLEGEQFF.

This chain links TRBV7-8 with TRBJ1-5; D gene unclear. V was trimmed by 1 base and J by 2 bases, leaving 6 bases between them. The CDR3 has 14 amino acids. Germline CDR1 and CDR2: SGHVS and FQNEAQ. Here the CDR3 reads CASSLEAGNQPQHF. DNA of the CDR3: TGTGCCAGCAGCTTAGAGGCAGGCAATCAGCCCCAGCATTTT.

The chain carries TRBV12-5 and TRBJ2-5, with unresolved D. This CDR3 is built from 13 residues. V was trimmed by 1 base and J by 4 bases, leaving 7 bases between them. CDR1 is LGHNT, CDR2 FRNRAP, per germline. This chain's CDR3 is CASGLGTGETQYF. In nucleotides, the CDR3 is TGTGCTAGTGGTTTGGGGACCGGAGAGACCCAGTACTTC.

The chain carries TRBV12-3 or TRBV12-4 and TRBJ1-5; TRBD1 is a possible D gene (5 bases). The V gene lost 1 base and the J gene lost 11 bases, with 15 bases spanning the gap. The length of the CDR3 is 14 residues. The CDR3 here is CASSLVSQGGAQHF. The CDR3 DNA reads as TGTGCCAGCAGTTTAGTTTCGCAGGGAGGGGCCCAGCATTTT.

The chain joins TRBV20-1 to TRBJ2-7; D may be TRBD1 (6 bases). The CDR3 is 13 residues long. Trimming shortened V by 5 bases and J by 0 bases, and 11 bases separated the two germline ends. Germline CDR1 DFQATT, CDR2 SNEGSKA (reference sequence). The CDR3 coding sequence is TGCAGTGCTTCGACAGGAGTCTCCTACGAGCAGTACTTC. It translates to CSASTGVSYEQYF.

The chain couples TRBV10-3 to TRBJ1-6, with D hard to call. V was trimmed by 7 bases and J by 3 bases, leaving 13 bases between them. Germline V CDR1 and CDR2: ENHRY, SYGVKD. The CDR3 length is 15 residues. The CDR3 region has the DNA TGTGCCATCAAGGATGGGCCGAGCTATAATTCACCCCTCCACTTT. Protein product: CAIKDGPSYNSPLHF.

The rearrangement uses TRBV29-1 and TRBJ2-7; D gene ambiguous. The CDR3 length is 13 residues. Germline loops: CDR1 SQVTM, CDR2 ANQGSEA. V lost 1 base and J 3 bases, leaving 10 bases between the germline ends. The CDR3 region is CSVEVGRNYEQYF. Here the CDR3 DNA reads TGCAGCGTTGAAGTTGGCAGGAACTACGAGCAGTACTTC.